This T cell receptor beta chain originates from a study of blood T cell repertoires in COVID-19. Study-level information: There were acute and convalescent COVID-19 samples, and they came from the United States, Italy and Spain.

The CDR3 is 17 residues long. From germline, CDR1 is SGHNT and CDR2 YYREEE (reference sequence). The ends lost 4 bases at V and 5 bases at J; junction bases unmatched: 13. Data came from immunoSEQ multiplex PCR; TCRdb stores just in-frame clones and leaves some out. Here the sample spans about 200,000 clones, about 88% being singletons. Sequencing input: peripheral blood. This receptor was taken from a woman in her forties or fifties with COVID-19, enrolled during active disease. This sequence joins TRBV5-4 and TRBJ1-1; the match to TRBD1 covers 11 bases. CDR3 sequence reads: CASSLGQGARGGTEAFF. The CDR3 nucleotides are TGTGCCAGCAGCCTTGGACAGGGGGCGCGAGGAGGAACTGAAGCTTTCTTT.